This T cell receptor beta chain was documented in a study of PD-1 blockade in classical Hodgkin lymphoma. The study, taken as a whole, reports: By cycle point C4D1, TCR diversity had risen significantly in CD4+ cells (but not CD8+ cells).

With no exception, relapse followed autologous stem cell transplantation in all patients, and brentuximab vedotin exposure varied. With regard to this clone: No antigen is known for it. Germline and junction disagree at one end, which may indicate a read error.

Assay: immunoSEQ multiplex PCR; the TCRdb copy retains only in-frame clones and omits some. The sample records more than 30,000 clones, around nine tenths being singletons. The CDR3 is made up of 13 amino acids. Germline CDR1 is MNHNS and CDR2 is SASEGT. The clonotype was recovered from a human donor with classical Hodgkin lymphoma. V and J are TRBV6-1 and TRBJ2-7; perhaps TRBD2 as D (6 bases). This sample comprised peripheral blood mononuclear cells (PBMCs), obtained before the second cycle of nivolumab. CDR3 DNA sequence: TGTGCCAGCCGTGATAGCGGCACCTACGAGCAGTACTTC. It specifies CASRDSGTYEQYF.